This T cell receptor beta chain was recorded in a study of cytomegalovirus exposure and HLA in healthy donors. This table comes from immunoSEQ multiplex PCR, and its TCRdb copy is limited to in-frame clones, with some not included. The sample lists 150,000 to 170,000 clones, 70% to 90% occurring once. CDR3 size: 15 residues. Unmatched junction bases numbered 10, after V lost 7 bases and J lost 6 bases. Germline V CDR1 and CDR2: MDHEN, SYDVKM. Study-wide results and caveats: Researchers counted 164 TCR beta chains as cytomegalovirus-associated.

About this clone: The antigen remains undetermined.

Sequencing used PBMCs. The chain has TRBV28 and TRBJ1-5; 9 nucleotides line up with TRBD1. The source of this sequence is a human donor in good health. The CDR3 DNA reads as TGTGCCAGCACCTCGCCCGGGACAGGGAGTCAGCCCCAGCATTTT. Translation gives CASTSPGTGSQPQHF.